This TCR beta chain was sequenced for a study of shared clonotypes between healthy human individuals. Measured with immunoSEQ multiplex PCR; TCRdb has only the in-frame clones, and not every one. The sample includes 700,000 or so clones, 55% to 75% of them seen just once. This receptor was identified in a woman in her twenties or thirties in good health. Sample: memory CD4+ T cells sorted from blood. Specified subset: CD45RA-negative fraction.

CDR3 in DNA: TGTGCCAGCAGTGACTCGGAGCGGGAGAAATACGAGCAGTACTTC. This translates into CASSDSEREKYEQYF. The chain recombines TRBV6-4 with TRBJ2-7; 8 positions agree with TRBD2. V dropped 0 bases and J dropped 4; count of bases not matched to a gene: 5. The CDR3 is made up of 15 amino acids. Germline CDR1 and CDR2: MRHNA and SNTAGT.